Presented here are 22 T cell receptor beta chains from one specimen sequenced in a study of CD8 T cells in Susac syndrome. RNA amounts of about 0.5 to 1 ug underwent reverse transcription with random hexamers. TCRdb re-analysed the immunoSEQ multiplex PCR reads in MiXCR, keeping a single row per CDR3 protein. The table has about 71,000 distinct CDR3 sequences, over 90% seen once. Sequencing used CD4+ T cells from PBMCs. Receptors were obtained from a human donor with multiple sclerosis.

The chain carries TRBV18 and TRBJ1-1; 7 bases match TRBD1. Germline V gives CDR1 KGHSH, CDR2 LQKENI. The CDR3 has 15 residues. The ends lost 6 bases at V and 4 bases at J; junction bases unmatched: 11. CDR3 region: CASSPYRGGGTEAFF. In nucleotides, the CDR3 is TGTGCCAGCTCTCCCTACAGGGGTGGGGGCACTGAAGCTTTCTTT.

The chain links TRBV20-1 to TRBJ1-4; TRBD1 might be the D (6 bases). The CDR3 length is 16 residues. Between the trimmed V and J ends, which lost 0 bases and 7 bases, there was a span of 18 bases. CDR1 and CDR2 from the germline V gene are DFQATT and SNEGSKA (reference sequence). DNA for the CDR3: TGCAGTGCTAGAGATCCTTCCGGGGGCGGGGGTGAAAAACTGTTTTTT. Amino acid sequence: CSARDPSGGGGEKLFF.

V and J are TRBV6-2 or TRBV6-3 and TRBJ2-7, with 7 bases fitting TRBD1. CDR3 length equals 14 residues. CDR1 is MNHEY and CDR2 is SVGEGT in the germline V gene. Trimming at V came to 7 bases and at J to 3 bases, leaving 9 bases not matched to a gene. The CDR3 reads CASTQGTVIYEQYF. The CDR3 DNA reads TGTGCCAGCACTCAGGGGACAGTGATCTACGAGCAGTACTTC.

This rearrangement joins TRBV12-5 to TRBJ2-1; 7 positions match TRBD2. This CDR3 spans 13 amino acids. Germline V gene lookup returns CDR1 LGHNT and CDR2 FRNRAP. V dropped 2 bases and J dropped 9; count of bases not matched to a gene: 4. In DNA form, the CDR3 reads TGTGCTAGTGGTTTGTTCGGCGGGGGTGAGCAGTTCTTC. Translated, it gives CASGLFGGGEQFF.

This chain joins TRBV7-2 and TRBJ2-1; TRBD2 matches 12 bases. V lost 1 base, J lost 7 bases, and 2 bases stayed unmatched. CDR3 length: 15 residues. Germline CDR1 and CDR2: SGHTA and FQGNSA. The chain's CDR3 is CASSLDLAGGNEQFF. For the CDR3, the DNA is TGTGCCAGCAGCTTAGATCTAGCGGGGGGGAATGAGCAGTTCTTC.

The chain combines TRBV9 with TRBJ1-2, with 9 bases lining up with TRBD1. The CDR3 runs to 12 residues. The ends lost 6 bases at V and 8 bases at J; junction bases unmatched: 5. Germline loops: CDR1 SGDLS, CDR2 YYNGEE. The CDR3 DNA follows: TGTGCCAGCACCCGGACAGGGGAAGGCTACACCTTC. Protein sequence: CASTRTGEGYTF.

CDR3 sequence (DNA): TGCAGCGTTGAGGCAGGACAAGAGACCCAGTACTTC. It encodes CSVEAGQETQYF. V is TRBV29-1 and J is TRBJ2-5; D is ambiguous. Germline CDR1 reads SQVTM; CDR2 reads ANQGSEA. The germline V and J ends were trimmed by 3 bases and 2 bases, with 7 bases remaining between them. This CDR3 contains 12 residues. The variable domain in full, completed from reference TRBV29-1 and TRBJ2-5, reads SAVISQKPSRDICQRGTSLTIQCQVDSQVTMMFWYRQQPGQSLTLIATANQGSEATYESGFVIDKFPISRPNLTFSTLTVSNMSPEDSSIYLCSVEAGQETQYFGPGTRLLVL.

This sequence joins TRBV27 and TRBJ2-7; 8 bases are a match to TRBD1. CDR3 length: 15 amino acids. The J segment lost 3 bases and the V segment lost 3 bases, leaving 7 bases of the junction unmatched. The germline gives CDR1 MNHEY, CDR2 SMNVEV (reference sequence). The CDR3 reads CASSFGQGALYEQYF. Here the CDR3 DNA reads TGTGCCAGCAGTTTCGGTCAGGGGGCCCTCTACGAGCAGTACTTC.

V usage is TRBV7-9 and J usage is TRBJ1-2; 7 bases match TRBD1. The V segment lost 3 bases and the J segment 2 bases; nucleotides outside the gene matches: 3. The CDR3 length is 14 residues. The germline V gene encodes CDR1 SEHNR and CDR2 FQNEAQ (reference sequence). In DNA form, the CDR3 reads TGTGCCAGCAGCTTTGGGGGACAGAACTATGGCTACACCTTC. Its translation is CASSFGGQNYGYTF.

This sequence joins TRBV6-2 or TRBV6-3 and TRBJ1-2; D call uncertain. CDR1 is MNHEY, CDR2 SVGEGT, per germline. V shed 8 bases and J shed 3 bases, with 10 bases lying between them. This CDR3 is built from 12 residues. The CDR3 protein is CASGSTYYGYTF. CDR3 sequence (DNA): TGTGCCAGCGGGTCAACCTACTATGGCTACACCTTC.

This clonotype was seen once. CDR3: CASSKTGQIGNIQYF. For the CDR3, the DNA is TGTGCCAGTAGTAAGACAGGGCAAATTGGAAACATTCAGTACTTC. J is TRBJ2-4 and V is TRBV19, with 7 bases lining up with TRBD1. This CDR3 spans 15 amino acids. V shed 4 bases and J 6 bases; nucleotides not matched to a gene: 9. Germline values: CDR1 LNHDA, CDR2 SQIVND (reference sequence).

V and J are TRBV7-2 and TRBJ2-1; 9 bases fit TRBD1. Germline V lookup: CDR1 SGHTA, CDR2 FQGNSA. Unmatched junction bases numbered 6, after V lost 7 bases and J lost 5 bases. CDR3 length equals 14 residues. The CDR3 protein is CASIQGAINNEQFF. For the CDR3, the DNA is TGTGCCAGCATACAGGGGGCTATCAACAATGAGCAGTTCTTC.

V and J are TRBV5-1 and TRBJ2-3; no definite D call. The CDR3 totals 14 residues. The germline V gene has CDR1 SGHRS and CDR2 YFSETQ. Trimming removed 1 base from V and 6 bases from J, with 12 bases in between. DNA of the CDR3: TGCGCCAGCAGCTTGAGACGCGACCTGGATACGCAGTATTTT. This sequence encodes CASSLRRDLDTQYF. Full variable domain (missing parts from reference TRBV5-1 and TRBJ2-3): KAGVTQTPRYLIKTRGQQVTLSCSPISGHRSVSWYQQTPGQGLQFLFEYFSETQRNKGNFPGRFSGRQFSNSRSEMNVSTLELGDSALYLCASSLRRDLDTQYFGPGTRLTVL.

CDR3 amino acids: CASSPTGVNEQFF. The CDR3 DNA sequence: TGTGCCAGCAGCCCGACGGGGGTCAATGAGCAGTTCTTC. This rearrangement joins TRBV7-9 to TRBJ2-1; a weak D match, TRBD2 (6 bases). This CDR3 is 13 amino acids long. Trimming cost V 5 bases and J 6 bases, with 11 bases left between them. Germline V gene data show CDR1 as SEHNR and CDR2 as FQNEAQ (reference sequence).

V usage is TRBV5-1 and J usage is TRBJ2-1; D possibly corresponds to TRBD1 (6 bases). The CDR3 is made up of 13 amino acids. Per the germline V gene, CDR1 is SGHRS and CDR2 is YFSETQ. With 0 bases removed from V and 7 bases from J, the gap between germline ends came to 8 bases. CDR3: CASSLDRVNEQFF. The DNA for the CDR3 is TGCGCCAGCAGCTTGGACAGGGTGAATGAGCAGTTCTTC. The full variable domain, its missing parts supplied by reference TRBV5-1 and TRBJ2-1, is KAGVTQTPRYLIKTRGQQVTLSCSPISGHRSVSWYQQTPGQGLQFLFEYFSETQRNKGNFPGRFSGRQFSNSRSEMNVSTLELGDSALYLCASSLDRVNEQFFGPGTRLTVL.

The chain has TRBV20-1 and TRBJ2-2; a possible D gene is TRBD2 (6 bases). There are 12 residues in the CDR3. V lost 3 bases, J lost 6 bases, and 8 bases lay in between. Germline V gene data show CDR1 as DFQATT and CDR2 as SNEGSKA (reference sequence). CDR3 loop: CSARWGAGELFF. In nucleotides, the CDR3 is TGCAGTGCTAGGTGGGGGGCCGGGGAGCTGTTTTTT.

Written as DNA, the CDR3 is TGTGCCAGCAGTTCGGACAGGGAAAGAGGGGCCAACGTCCTGACTTTC. This gives the protein CASSSDRERGANVLTF. The chain couples TRBV12-3 or TRBV12-4 to TRBJ2-6; 8 bases line up with TRBD1. The CDR3 extends over 16 amino acids. Unmatched junction bases numbered 6, after V lost 4 bases and J lost 4 bases.

V usage is TRBV28 and J usage is TRBJ2-7; 12 bases line up with TRBD2. The CDR3 length is 16 residues. The V gene end was trimmed by 6 bases and the J gene end by 3 bases; junction bases not matched to a gene: 9. The V gene's germline CDR1 is MDHEN and CDR2 SYDVKM. Here the CDR3 reads CASSLHGLAGRYEQYF. Here the CDR3 DNA reads TGTGCCAGCAGCCTCCACGGACTAGCGGGGCGCTACGAGCAGTACTTC.

The V call is TRBV7-9, the J call TRBJ2-7; tentatively, D is TRBD1 or TRBD2 (5 bases each). Germline assignment: CDR1 SEHNR and CDR2 FQNEAQ (reference sequence). This CDR3 is built from 14 residues. V lost 7 bases, J lost 5 bases, and 18 bases lay in between. The CDR3 protein is CASTRPGPPHEQYF. DNA of the CDR3: TGTGCCAGCACCCGCCCGGGACCCCCTCACGAGCAGTACTTC.

This clonotype was recorded only once. The V gene is TRBV7-3, the J gene TRBJ2-1; the match to TRBD2 covers 7 bases. The V gene end was trimmed by 8 bases and the J gene end by 2 bases; junction bases not matched to a gene: 9. The CDR3 length is 15 residues. The V gene's germline CDR1 is SGHTA and CDR2 FQGTGA. For the CDR3, the DNA is TGTGCCAGCGGCCTCGGGCTAGCGGCCTACAATGAGCAGTTCTTC. Translating it yields CASGLGLAAYNEQFF.

This sequence joins TRBV20-1 and TRBJ1-5, with no clear D. The CDR3 has 14 amino acids. In germline, CDR1 is DFQATT, CDR2 SNEGSKA (reference sequence). The V and J ends lost 5 bases and 1 base respectively, with 12 bases between them. CDR3 in amino acids: CSARKEGSNQPQHF. The CDR3 nucleotides are TGCAGTGCTCGAAAGGAAGGGAGCAATCAGCCCCAGCATTTT.

This clonotype was recorded only once. The CDR3: CASSARGFRGAGELFF. CDR3 nucleotides: TGTGCCAGCAGCGCGAGGGGGTTCAGGGGCGCCGGGGAGCTGTTTTTT. V is TRBV7-2 and J is TRBJ2-2; TRBD1 might be the D (6 bases). This CDR3 is 16 amino acids long. Germline-derived CDR1 and CDR2 are SGHTA and FQGNSA. The V and J ends lost 5 bases and 6 bases respectively, with 19 bases between them.